This TCR beta chain was sequenced in a study of Ad26.COV2.S vaccination and SARS-CoV-2 variants. Here immunoSEQ multiplex PCR was the method, and the copy in TCRdb shows in-frame clones only, minus some. The repertoire holds hundreds of thousands of clones, with approximately 90% as singletons. This sample's treatment: roughly 19 received Ad26.COV2.S at low or high dose, single or two shots; roughly 5 received placebo; per-sample allocation not given. Sample collection was performed on day 63 after the first vaccine or placebo injection. The receptor was isolated from a person between 18 and 65 years old who received the Ad26.COV2.S COVID-19 vaccine or a placebo. The source was peripheral blood, collected in a trial of Ad26.COV2.S vaccine versus placebo.

Written as DNA, the CDR3 is TGTGCCAGCAGCTTGTCCGGGGTTGGTTATGGCTACACCTTC. Translated, it gives CASSLSGVGYGYTF. V usage is TRBV5-4 and J usage is TRBJ1-2; no clear D gene. The CDR3 covers 14 residues. Germline V gene lookup returns CDR1 SGHNT and CDR2 YYREEE (reference sequence). V was clipped by 1 base and J by 5 bases, with 12 bases between them.